A selection of T cell receptor beta chains follows, all from one sample in a study of blood T cells in healthy people across ages. TCRdb used MiXCR to reprocess the 5' RACE reads, holding one entry per CDR3 protein. The sample lists 1.5 million to 2 million distinct CDR3 sequences, 28% occurring once. The sample consisted of blood. Receptors originate from a woman aged 25 to 39 in good health. Both conserved end residues are part of each CDR3. A D gene is named only where the DNA matches it firmly. Size values are once, few and many counts, or a class for expanded clones, and some rows have none.

clone_size	v_call	d_call	j_call	cdr3_nt	cdr3_aa
-	TRBV5-1	-	TRBJ1-4	TGCGCCAGCAGCTTGGTCATGAATGAAAAACTGTTTTTT	CASSLVMNEKLFF
-	TRBV12-3/TRBV12-4	-	TRBJ1-6	TGTGCCAGCACCCTGCAGGGGAGTTTGAATTCACCCCTCCACTTT	CASTLQGSLNSPLHF
many	TRBV7-8	TRBD2	TRBJ2-3	TGTGCCAGCAGCCGTGGGGAGCTAGCGGGAGTAGATACGCAGTATTTT	CASSRGELAGVDTQYF
-	TRBV4-3	-	TRBJ1-1	TGCGCCAGCAGCCAAGATTGGGTCCCGGGGAACACTGAAGCTTTCTTT	CASSQDWVPGNTEAFF
-	TRBV10-1	-	TRBJ2-3	TGCGCCAGCAGTGAGGGAATGCACGGGGACCTGCGCACAGATACGCAGTATTTT	CASSEGMHGDLRTDTQYF
many	TRBV20-1	-	TRBJ2-4	TGCAGTGCGCAGGGGCGCGGGAGAAGCAAAAACATTCAGTACTTC	CSAQGRGRSKNIQYF
few	TRBV6-2/TRBV6-3	-	TRBJ2-1	TGTGCCAGCAGTTACGCTTTCGGGAGAGACAATGAGCAGTTCTTC	CASSYAFGRDNEQFF
-	TRBV12-3/TRBV12-4	TRBD1	TRBJ2-7	TGTGCCAGCAGCTCAACCGACAGGGGAGGCCACGAGCAGTACTTC	CASSSTDRGGHEQYF
-	TRBV7-2	-	TRBJ1-2	TGTGCCAGCAGCTTAGATGGCGAGATCTATGGCTACACCTTC	CASSLDGEIYGYTF
few	TRBV5-8	-	TRBJ1-1	TGTGCCAGCAGCTTGTTCCGGCAGAACACTGAAGCTTTCTTT	CASSLFRQNTEAFF
-	TRBV14	-	TRBJ2-7	TGTGTCAGCAGCCAAGAATCCCGGGGGAATCTGGAGCAGTACTTC	CVSSQESRGNLEQYF
-	TRBV10-3	TRBD1	TRBJ2-1	TGTGCCATCAGTGAGGGGACAGGGTACAATGAGCAGTTCTTC	CAISEGTGYNEQFF
few	TRBV20-1	-	TRBJ2-7	TGCAGTGCTAGAGATTATGGCAGAGCCGGCTACGAGCAGTACTTC	CSARDYGRAGYEQYF
-	TRBV5-1	TRBD1	TRBJ1-1	TGCGCCAGCAGCCAGGAGGGGGCTTTCTCAGAAGCTTTCTTT	CASSQEGAFSEAFF
-	TRBV30	TRBD1	TRBJ1-2	TGTGCCTGGAGCTCGACAGGGGGATATGGCTACACCTTC	CAWSSTGGYGYTF
few	TRBV2	TRBD2	TRBJ2-4	TGTGCCAGCAGTGAAACCAGACTAGCGGGGGGAAAACTAGCCAAAAACATTCAGTACTTC	CASSETRLAGGKLAKNIQYF
-	TRBV5-1	-	TRBJ1-4	TGCGCCAGCAGCTTCGGTGGTTCGGCGGATGAAAAACTGTTTTTT	CASSFGGSADEKLFF
few	TRBV6-5	TRBD1	TRBJ1-2	TGTGCCAGCAGCTCTGCTGGGACAGGGGGGGGCTATGGCTACACCTTC	CASSSAGTGGGYGYTF
-	TRBV6-4	TRBD1	TRBJ1-2	TGTGCCAGCAGCCCGGGACAGCATTTCGGGGGCTACACCTTC	CASSPGQHFGGYTF
few	TRBV20-1	-	TRBJ2-3	TGCAGTGCTCCCCGTGGGGGGAGCCTGACAGATACGCAGTATTTT	CSAPRGGSLTDTQYF
-	TRBV11-2	-	TRBJ2-7	TGTGCCAGCAGCCCATGGACAGCCCCCTACGAGCAGTACTTC	CASSPWTAPYEQYF
-	TRBV20-1	-	TRBJ1-5	TGCAGTGCTAGAGTGGGTCAGGCCGATCAGCCCCAGCATTTT	CSARVGQADQPQHF
-	TRBV15	-	TRBJ2-7	TGTGCCACCAGCAGAGATCTTGGCAGACCCTCCTACGAGCAGTACTTC	CATSRDLGRPSYEQYF
many	TRBV5-1	-	TRBJ1-5	TGCGCCAGCAGCCCCGAAGGGAACGGGTATCAGCCCCAGCATTTT	CASSPEGNGYQPQHF
few	TRBV5-1	-	TRBJ1-6	TGCGCCAGCAGCTTGGGGGGGAACTCCTATAATTCACCCCTCCACTTT	CASSLGGNSYNSPLHF
-	TRBV13	TRBD2	TRBJ2-3	TGTGCCAGCAGCGGGTCTGCGGGGGTACCAGATACGCAGTATTTT	CASSGSAGVPDTQYF
few	TRBV5-1	-	TRBJ1-2	TGCGCCAGCGCTACGGACGGACCCTATGGCTACACCTTC	CASATDGPYGYTF
few	TRBV12-3/TRBV12-4	-	TRBJ2-4	TGTGCCGGCAGTTCCAATGTTTTAGCCAAAAACATTCAGTACTTC	CAGSSNVLAKNIQYF
many	TRBV20-1	-	TRBJ1-4	TGCAGTGCTAGAGGGGGAACTAATGAAAAACTGTTTTTT	CSARGGTNEKLFF
-	TRBV2	-	TRBJ2-7	TGTGCCAGCGAACACTACGAGCAGTACTTC	CASEHYEQYF
-	TRBV4-1	TRBD1	TRBJ2-2	TGCGCCAGCAGCCAAGGACAGGGGGACACCGGGGAGCTGTTTTTT	CASSQGQGDTGELFF
few	TRBV7-2	-	TRBJ1-6	TGTGCCAGCAGGGTGCAGGGCGGGCGAGGTTCACCCCTCCACTTT	CASRVQGGRGSPLHF
-	TRBV7-2	-	TRBJ2-5	TGTGCCAGCAGACACAAACGGGAGTCAGCACAAGAGGCCCAGTACTTC	CASRHKRESAQEAQYF
few	TRBV29-1	-	TRBJ1-1	TGCAGCGACGGACAGTTAAACACTGAAGCTTTCTTT	CSDGQLNTEAFF
few	TRBV11-2	-	TRBJ2-7	TGTGCCAGCAGCTTAGCGGCCGGAGTTCGGATTTACGAGCAGTACTTC	CASSLAAGVRIYEQYF
-	TRBV20-1	TRBD1	TRBJ2-2	TGCAGTGCGAGGGGACAGGGGACCGCGAACACCGGGGAGCTGTTTTTT	CSARGQGTANTGELFF
few	TRBV6-5	-	TRBJ1-1	TGTGCCAGCGGCCGGGGGAGTCACACTGAAGCTTTCTTT	CASGRGSHTEAFF
once	TRBV5-1	-	TRBJ2-3	TGCGCCAGCAGCTTCGGGACGTCATCTAGCACAGATACGCAGTATTTT	CASSFGTSSSTDTQYF
-	TRBV9	-	TRBJ2-2	TGTGCCAGCAGCGTGGAACCAAGACACACCGGGGAGCTGTTTTTT	CASSVEPRHTGELFF
-	TRBV25-1	TRBD2	TRBJ2-1	TGCGCCAGCAGTGACCCCGGGAGGGCCCATGAGCAGTTCTTC	CASSDPGRAHEQFF
-	TRBV11-2	-	TRBJ2-3	TGTGCCAGCAGCTTAGGATCGCGGTTATCCACAGATACGCAGTATTTT	CASSLGSRLSTDTQYF
few	TRBV10-3	TRBD1	TRBJ1-2	TGTGCCATCAGTGCAGGGGGGCGAAACTATGGCTACACCTTC	CAISAGGRNYGYTF
-	TRBV15	-	TRBJ1-2	TGTGCCACCAGCAGAACCGGGACAACAAACTATGGCTACACCTTC	CATSRTGTTNYGYTF
-	TRBV6-6	-	TRBJ2-7	TGTGCCAGCAGTTACGAGAGGGAGGTCTACGAGCAGTACTTC	CASSYEREVYEQYF
few	TRBV6-5	TRBD2	TRBJ2-3	TGTGCCAGCAGTTCCCAGTTATACAGCGGGAGTGATACGCAGTATTTT	CASSSQLYSGSDTQYF
-	TRBV9	-	TRBJ2-3	TGTGCCAGCAGCGTACGTGGAACGGGCTCGGGGGATACGCAGTATTTT	CASSVRGTGSGDTQYF
-	TRBV29-1	-	TRBJ2-3	TGCAGCTCCACGTCCGGAGGGGGCGCAGATACGCAGTATTTT	CSSTSGGGADTQYF